A selection of T cell receptor beta chains follows, all from one sample in a study of T cells in localized non-small cell lung cancer. Sequenced by immunoSEQ multiplex PCR; TCRdb stores in-frame clones only, minus some. The repertoire includes roughly 14,000 clones, about 80% of them detected once, and approximately 4.1% sits in the top ten. This sample comprised peripheral blood, obtained before any cancer treatment. The receptors were gathered from a female donor over 55 with stage I squamous cell lung carcinoma. Both conserved end residues are part of each CDR3. Clone size is given for some rows only: seen once, a few or many times, or a class if the clone is expanded.

TRBV4-2	NA	17	CASSQEYTRGGQDTQYF
TRBV5-4	NA	17	CASSLGRGHPGTGELFF
TRBV7-9	NA	14	CASSLANRNSPLHF
TRBV15	NA	14	CATSRQGAYTEAFF
TRBV6-6	NA	14	CASSYSRGSETQYF
TRBV7-2	NA	13	CASSERVQKEQYF
TRBV19	NA	15	CASSSRQGLGNTIYF
TRBV25-1	NA	11	CASREYTEAFF
TRBV15	once	15	CATSTRDSSNQPQHF
TRBV4-2	NA	14	CASSREQGVSGYTF
TRBV11-2	NA	18	CASSLEALSAGGFNGYTF
TRBV5-6	NA	15	CASNSDSSYNSPLHF
TRBV7-2	NA	16	CASSPRDRGQNYGYTF
TRBV21-1	NA	15	CASSKGGGPPDTQYF
TRBV30	NA	11	CAGTGKETQYF
TRBV30	NA	15	CAWTGPTSGGETQYF